What follows is one T cell receptor beta chain and its context. Antigen unknown. The sample originates from a study of response to subunit inactivated influenza vaccine. General study findings and limits: T cells newly recruited by each seasonal influenza vaccination are few, the authors suggested.

Each CDR3 protein is one row after TCRdb ran MiXCR on the RT-PCR reads. The sample carries 500,000 to 750,000 distinct CDR3 sequences, approximately 15% recorded once. This sequence originates from a man aged 50-60 years who received an inactivated influenza vaccine. Sequences were derived from PBMCs from blood, sampled about 13 days after vaccination.

The CDR3 here is CASPDRRKGPHRNRSPLHF. CDR3 DNA sequence: TGTGCCAGCCCTGATAGGCGAAAGGGACCTCATAGAAACCGTTCACCCCTCCACTTT. V usage is TRBV28 and J usage is TRBJ1-6; weak D call: TRBD1 (5 bases). This CDR3 spans 19 amino acids. CDR1 MDHEN and CDR2 SYDVKM come from the germline V gene. V was shortened by 8 bases and J by 9 bases, with 32 bases between the two germline ends.